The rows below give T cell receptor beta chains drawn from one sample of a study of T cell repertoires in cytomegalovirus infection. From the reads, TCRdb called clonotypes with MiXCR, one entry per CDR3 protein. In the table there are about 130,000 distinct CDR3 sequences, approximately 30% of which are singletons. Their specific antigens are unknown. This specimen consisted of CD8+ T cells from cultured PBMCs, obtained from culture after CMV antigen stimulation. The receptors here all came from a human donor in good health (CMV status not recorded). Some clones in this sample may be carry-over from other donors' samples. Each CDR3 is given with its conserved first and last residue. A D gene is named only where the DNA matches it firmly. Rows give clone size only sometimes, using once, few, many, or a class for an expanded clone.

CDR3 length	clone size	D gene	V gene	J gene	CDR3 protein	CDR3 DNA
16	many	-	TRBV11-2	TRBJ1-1	CASSLIPTVSNTEAFF	TGTGCCAGCAGCTTAATCCCGACAGTCTCGAACACTGAAGCTTTCTTT
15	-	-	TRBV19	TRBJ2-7	CASSIVGDGTGEQYF	TGTGCCAGTAGTATTGTTGGGGATGGGACCGGCGAGCAGTACTTC
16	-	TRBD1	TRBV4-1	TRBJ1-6	CASSQVGGPYNSPLHF	TGCGCCAGCAGCCAAGTAGGGGGCCCTTATAATTCACCCCTCCACTTT
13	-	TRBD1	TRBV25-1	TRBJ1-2	CAAWEGGGAGYTF	TGTGCCGCATGGGAGGGAGGGGGCGCTGGCTACACCTTC
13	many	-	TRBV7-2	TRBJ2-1	CASSSRENNEQFF	TGTGCCAGCAGCTCTAGGGAAAACAATGAGCAGTTCTTC
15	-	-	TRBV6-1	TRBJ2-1	CASPSQGSSYNEQFF	TGTGCCAGCCCTAGTCAGGGGAGCTCCTACAATGAGCAGTTCTTC
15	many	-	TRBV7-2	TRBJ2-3	CASSLITGGTDTQYF	TGTGCCAGCAGCTTAATAACGGGGGGCACAGATACGCAGTATTTT
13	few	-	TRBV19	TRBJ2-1	CASSIRGGNEQFF	TGTGCCAGTAGTATCCGTGGGGGTAATGAGCAGTTCTTC
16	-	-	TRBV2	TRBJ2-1	CASSEGFGRDYNEQFF	TGTGCCAGCAGTGAGGGGTTCGGCAGGGACTACAATGAGCAGTTCTTC
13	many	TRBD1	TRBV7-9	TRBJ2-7	CASSAGQGTEQYF	TGTGCCAGCAGCGCTGGACAGGGGACAGAGCAGTACTTC
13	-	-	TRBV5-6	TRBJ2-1	CASSLLVRNEQFF	TGTGCCAGCAGCTTGTTGGTTAGGAATGAGCAGTTCTTC
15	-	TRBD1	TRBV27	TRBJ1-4	CASSLQGAANEKLFF	TGTGCCAGCAGTTTACAGGGGGCAGCTAATGAAAAACTGTTTTTT
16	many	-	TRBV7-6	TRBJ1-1	CASIPRLGELNTEAFF	TGTGCCAGCATTCCGCGATTGGGGGAATTAAACACTGAAGCTTTCTTT
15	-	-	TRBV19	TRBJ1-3	CASSTWTSSGNTIYF	TGTGCCAGTAGTACTTGGACGAGCTCTGGAAACACCATATATTTT